Listed below are T cell receptor beta chains from one sample, sequenced in a study of T cells in localized non-small cell lung cancer. Produced via immunoSEQ multiplex PCR; TCRdb's table is partial and in-frame only. The data contain 15,000 to 20,000 clones, roughly 80% of them singletons. The sample consisted of peripheral blood, taken before any cancer treatment. The receptors here all came from a male donor at least 60 years old with stage I lung adenocarcinoma. Both conserved end residues are part of each CDR3. D genes are given only for firm matches. The size field is filled for only some rows; it gives once, few, many or a size class.

v_call: TRBV4-1; clone_size: few; j_call: TRBJ1-1; d_call: NA; cdr3_aa: CASSPPGMENTEAFF; cdr3_nt: TGCGCCAGCAGCCCCCCGGGCATGGAGAACACTGAAGCTTTCTTT
v_call: TRBV7-2; clone_size: NA; j_call: TRBJ2-1; d_call: TRBD1; cdr3_aa: CASSYGTGGVYNEQFF; cdr3_nt: TGTGCCAGCAGCTACGGGACAGGGGGAGTGTACAATGAGCAGTTCTTC
v_call: TRBV6-1; clone_size: NA; j_call: TRBJ1-3; d_call: NA; cdr3_aa: CASSDWGNTIYF; cdr3_nt: TGTGCCAGCAGTGATTGGGGAAACACCATATATTTT
v_call: TRBV5-1; clone_size: NA; j_call: TRBJ2-1; d_call: TRBD2; cdr3_aa: CASSLGSGGAGNEQFF; cdr3_nt: TGCGCCAGCAGCTTGGGTAGCGGGGGGGCCGGCAATGAGCAGTTCTTC
v_call: TRBV6-1; clone_size: NA; j_call: TRBJ2-7; d_call: NA; cdr3_aa: CASSEPTTRSYEQYF; cdr3_nt: TGTGCCAGCAGTGAACCGACGACACGCTCCTACGAGCAGTACTTC
v_call: TRBV5-5; clone_size: NA; j_call: TRBJ2-7; d_call: NA; cdr3_aa: CASSLAPLREQYF; cdr3_nt: TGTGCCAGCAGCTTGGCCCCGCTGCGAGAGCAGTACTTC
v_call: TRBV9; clone_size: NA; j_call: TRBJ2-3; d_call: TRBD1; cdr3_aa: CASSVGDSTGGVDTQYF; cdr3_nt: TGTGCCAGCAGCGTAGGGGATTCGACAGGGGGCGTAGATACGCAGTATTTT
v_call: TRBV5-1; clone_size: NA; j_call: TRBJ2-7; d_call: TRBD2; cdr3_aa: CASSLASGGGDEQYF; cdr3_nt: TGCGCCAGCAGCTTGGCTAGCGGGGGAGGCGACGAGCAGTACTTC
v_call: TRBV10-3; clone_size: NA; j_call: TRBJ2-5; d_call: TRBD1; cdr3_aa: CAISESQGSETQYF; cdr3_nt: TGTGCCATCAGTGAGTCACAGGGGAGTGAGACCCAGTACTTC
v_call: TRBV5-1; clone_size: NA; j_call: TRBJ1-2; d_call: NA; cdr3_aa: CASSETTDNYGYTF; cdr3_nt: TGCGCCAGCAGCGAGACGACAGATAACTATGGCTACACCTTC
v_call: TRBV7-2; clone_size: medium-sized; j_call: TRBJ1-5; d_call: NA; cdr3_aa: CASSLADGAGQPQHF; cdr3_nt: TGTGCCAGCAGCTTAGCTGATGGGGCAGGCCAGCCCCAGCATTTT
v_call: TRBV2; clone_size: NA; j_call: TRBJ2-1; d_call: NA; cdr3_aa: CASNQDRYNEQFF; cdr3_nt: TGTGCCAGCAACCAAGACCGATACAATGAGCAGTTCTTC
v_call: TRBV18; clone_size: NA; j_call: TRBJ2-1; d_call: TRBD2; cdr3_aa: CASSPPLAGGPDYEQFF; cdr3_nt: TGTGCCAGCTCACCACCACTAGCGGGGGGCCCCGATTATGAGCAGTTCTTC
v_call: TRBV5-6; clone_size: few; j_call: TRBJ1-1; d_call: NA; cdr3_aa: CASSPGPGEFTEAFF; cdr3_nt: TGTGCCAGCAGCCCGGGCCCAGGGGAATTCACTGAAGCTTTCTTT
v_call: TRBV18; clone_size: NA; j_call: TRBJ1-1; d_call: TRBD1; cdr3_aa: CASYTGTGGWNTEAFF; cdr3_nt: TGTGCCAGCTACACCGGGACAGGGGGGTGGAACACTGAAGCTTTCTTT
v_call: TRBV4-1; clone_size: NA; j_call: TRBJ2-2; d_call: TRBD2; cdr3_aa: CASSQEMVLAGGSGELFF; cdr3_nt: TGCGCCAGCAGCCAAGAAATGGTCCTGGCGGGAGGCTCCGGGGAGCTGTTTTTT